Following are 29 T cell receptor beta chains from one sample sequenced in a study of blood T cell repertoires in COVID-19. Produced via immunoSEQ multiplex PCR; TCRdb's table is partial and in-frame only. Here the sample spans about 80,000 clones, 78% being singletons. Sequencing was done on a sample of peripheral blood. The receptors stem from a human donor in a cohort sampled during active COVID-19.

This clone was counted only a few times. The gene calls are TRBV19 and TRBJ1-5; perhaps TRBD1 as D (5 bases). This CDR3 is built from 15 residues. Trimming removed 6 bases at V and 0 bases at J, with 12 bases between. Germline CDR1 LNHDA, CDR2 SQIVND (reference sequence). CDR3 sequence (DNA): TGTGCCAGTAGCTGGGGGGTTCGTAGCAATCAGCCCCAGCATTTT. This encodes CASSWGVRSNQPQHF.

The chain has TRBV5-8 and TRBJ2-1, with no clear D. Germline CDR1 reads SGHTS; CDR2 reads YDEGEE. V was trimmed by 4 bases and J by 4 bases, leaving 3 bases between them. The CDR3 sequence is 11 residues long. CDR3 amino acids: CASSRYNEQFF. Written as DNA, the CDR3 is TGTGCCAGCAGCCGTTACAATGAGCAGTTCTTC. Supplemented by reference TRBV5-8 and TRBJ2-1, the full variable domain reads EAGVTQSPTHLIKTRGQQATLRCSPISGHTSVYWYQQALGLGLQFLLWYDEGEERNRGNFPPRFSGRQFPNYSSELNVNALELEDSALYLCASSRYNEQFFGPGTRLTVL.

This chain links TRBV3-1 (or the pseudogene TRBV3-2) with TRBJ2-1, with TRBD2 as a possible D gene (5 bases). This CDR3 has 12 amino acids. The V and J ends lost 5 bases and 6 bases respectively, with 8 bases between them. Germline CDR1 and CDR2: LGHDT and YNNKEL (reference sequence). This CDR3 reads CASSARGNEQFF. In nucleotides, the CDR3 is TGTGCCAGCAGCGCCCGGGGCAATGAGCAGTTCTTC.

This clone was seen once. The rearrangement links TRBV9 to TRBJ2-5; the D gene is possibly TRBD1 (5 bases). The CDR3 sequence is 17 residues long. The ends were cut back, 3 bases at V and 3 bases at J, with 21 bases in the middle. Looked up from germline, CDR1 is SGDLS and CDR2 is YYNGEE. The DNA of the CDR3 is TGTGCCAGCAGCGCAGACGACAGTGTGCTGAATGAAGAGACCCAGTACTTC. This encodes CASSADDSVLNEETQYF.

The chain combines TRBV10-3 with TRBJ1-4; D is uncertain. The CDR3 length is 14 residues. V was trimmed by 8 bases and J by 0 bases, leaving 10 bases between them. Germline V lookup: CDR1 ENHRY, CDR2 SYGVKD. The DNA of the CDR3 is TGTGCCATCTCTAGGCAGCCAACTAATGAAAAACTGTTTTTT. This encodes CAISRQPTNEKLFF.

The chain recombines TRBV24-1 with TRBJ2-7, with a tentative D call TRBD1 (6 bases). The CDR3 extends over 14 amino acids. CDR1 KGHDR and CDR2 SFDVKD come from the germline V gene. The V end was cut by 3 bases, the J end by 6 bases, with 14 bases between. CDR3 loop: CATSDPKQGREQYF. The DNA of the CDR3 is TGTGCCACCAGTGATCCCAAACAGGGTCGCGAGCAGTACTTC.

The chain links TRBV7-8 to TRBJ2-1; TRBD1 matches at 11 bases. The CDR3 totals 15 residues. V shed 2 bases, J shed 8 bases, and the junction held 5 bases outside the gene matches. Germline V lookup: CDR1 SGHVS, CDR2 FQNEAQ. DNA for the CDR3: TGTGCCAGCAGCTTAATGGACAGGGGGCCTCATGAGCAGTTCTTC. Its protein product is CASSLMDRGPHEQFF.

V gene TRBV7-9 combines with J gene TRBJ1-2; 11 positions match TRBD1. V dropped 2 bases and J dropped 4; count of bases not matched to a gene: 3. Germline assignment: CDR1 SEHNR and CDR2 FQNEAQ (reference sequence). The CDR3 consists of 15 residues. CDR3 loop: CASSLTGTGGYGYTF. CDR3 sequence (DNA): TGTGCCAGCAGCTTAACCGGGACAGGGGGCTATGGCTACACCTTC.

For this clone: One end of the junction is discordant with germline, which a read error may explain. This sequence joins TRBV7-6 and TRBJ2-2, with D possibly matching TRBD2 (5 bases). CDR1 is SGHVS, CDR2 FNYEAQ, per germline. CDR3 length: 17 amino acids. The CDR3 sequence is CVSSPLGGPENTGELFF. In nucleotides, the CDR3 is TGTGTCAGCAGCCCCCTCGGCGGGCCGGAGAACACCGGGGAGCTGTTTTTT.

This clone was seen just once. The chain joins TRBV13 to TRBJ2-3, with 12 bases that match TRBD2. CDR1 and CDR2 from the germline V gene are PRHDT and FYEKMQ (reference sequence). With V trimmed by 5 bases and J by 3 bases, 6 bases remained unmatched. This CDR3 has 16 amino acids. The CDR3 coding sequence is TGTGCCAGCAGCAATCTAGCGGGGGGGCCGACAGATACGCAGTATTTT. Residues: CASSNLAGGPTDTQYF.

This clone was recorded once. V usage is TRBV28 and J usage is TRBJ1-5; 9 bases agree with TRBD1. CDR3 size: 18 residues. V gave up 6 bases and J gave up 0 bases; unmatched junction bases: 12. Germline CDR1 and CDR2: MDHEN and SYDVKM. DNA for the CDR3: TGTGCCAGCAGCTCGGGGACAGGGAGGGACTATAGCAATCAGCCCCAGCATTTT. Translating it yields CASSSGTGRDYSNQPQHF.

V is TRBV9 and J is TRBJ2-3; TRBD1 is a possible D gene (5 bases). This CDR3 is 17 amino acids long. With 6 bases removed from V and 0 bases from J, the gap between germline ends came to 20 bases. CDR1 SGDLS and CDR2 YYNGEE come from the germline V gene. CDR3 loop: CASTPRWGPLSTDTQYF. The CDR3 DNA reads TGTGCCAGCACCCCCCGATGGGGCCCCCTTAGCACAGATACGCAGTATTTT.

This chain joins TRBV23-1 and TRBJ2-5, with D possibly matching TRBD1 (5 bases). Being an ORF, TRBV23-1 has a function that is uncertain. Between the trimmed V and J ends, which lost 8 bases and 3 bases, there was a span of 10 bases. The length of the CDR3 is 12 residues. This chain's CDR3 is CASSQAKETQYF. CDR3 DNA sequence: TGCGCCAGCTCACAGGCGAAAGAGACCCAGTACTTC.

J is TRBJ1-3 and V is TRBV5-6, with a weak D call TRBD1 (6 bases). CDR1 is SGHDT and CDR2 is YYEEEE in the germline V gene. V lost 2 bases to trimming and J lost 0 bases, with 18 bases between them. This CDR3 is 18 amino acids long. CDR3 sequence: CASSFRTATFFSGNTIYF. CDR3 DNA: TGTGCCAGCAGCTTCAGGACAGCCACGTTCTTCTCTGGAAACACCATATATTTT. Complete variable domain (other parts from reference TRBV5-6 and TRBJ1-3): DAGVTQSPTHLIKTRGQQVTLRCSPKSGHDTVSWYQQALGQGPQFIFQYYEEEERQRGNFPDRFSGHQFPNYSSELNVNALLLGDSALYLCASSFRTATFFSGNTIYFGEGSWLTVV.

There are many counts of this clone. The chain recombines TRBV7-9 with TRBJ2-2; TRBD1 aligns across 8 bases. The CDR3 runs to 15 residues. The V and J ends lost 2 bases and 9 bases, in that order; junction bases with no gene match: 8. The germline V gene has CDR1 SEHNR and CDR2 FQNEAQ (reference sequence). The CDR3: CASSLKKTGVRELFF. In DNA, the CDR3 is TGTGCCAGCAGCTTAAAGAAGACAGGGGTGAGGGAGCTGTTTTTT.

In its sample, this clone was seen a few times. V and J are TRBV6-5 and TRBJ1-3; the match to TRBD1 covers 7 bases. This CDR3 spans 15 amino acids. Germline values: CDR1 MNHEY, CDR2 SVGAGI. The trim removed 6 bases at V and 0 bases at J, leaving 5 bases unmatched. The chain's CDR3 is CASSQDRSSGNTIYF. The CDR3 bases are TGTGCCAGCAGCCAGGACAGGAGCTCTGGAAACACCATATATTTT.

To note about this clone: Additional DNA sequences in this sample encode the identical CDR3. The chain couples TRBV7-3 to TRBJ2-2; D not certain. The CDR3 contains 13 residues. The germline V gene has CDR1 SGHTA and CDR2 FQGTGA. V lost 4 bases and J 2 bases, leaving 5 bases between the germline ends. The CDR3 is CASSSSNTGELFF. In DNA form, the CDR3 reads TGTGCCAGCAGCTCATCCAACACCGGGGAGCTGTTTTTT.

The V gene is TRBV3-1 (or the pseudogene TRBV3-2), the J gene TRBJ1-1, with D unresolved. V was pared by 4 bases and J by 5 bases, with 17 bases between. This CDR3 contains 15 residues. Germline V gives CDR1 LGHDT, CDR2 YNNKEL (reference sequence). CDR3: CASSLPYGGKTEAFF. In DNA form, the CDR3 reads TGTGCCAGCAGCCTACCTTATGGAGGGAAGACTGAAGCTTTCTTT.

The CDR3 DNA sequence: TGTGCCAGCAGCTTGGGGATCGGAGGGAGGCAGGGCGAGCAGTACTTC. Its protein is CASSLGIGGRQGEQYF. The rearrangement links TRBV5-6 to TRBJ2-7, with TRBD2 as a possible D gene (6 bases). With 0 bases removed from V and 6 bases from J, the gap between germline ends came to 19 bases. There are 16 residues in the CDR3. The germline gives CDR1 SGHDT, CDR2 YYEEEE.

V usage is TRBV4-1 and J usage is TRBJ2-3; possible D gene TRBD2, 5 bases. Trimming pared 2 bases from V and 4 bases from J, leaving 22 bases between. The CDR3 is 18 amino acids. Germline lookup yields CDR1 MGHRA and CDR2 YSYEKL. CDR3 protein: CASSQWVEARGPSDTQYF. The DNA of the CDR3 is TGCGCCAGCAGCCAATGGGTCGAAGCGCGCGGGCCATCAGATACGCAGTATTTT.

The chain couples TRBV19 to TRBJ1-1; 7 bases agree with TRBD1. From germline, CDR1 is LNHDA and CDR2 SQIVND (reference sequence). The length of the CDR3 is 14 residues. The ends lost 7 bases at V and 3 bases at J; junction bases unmatched: 8. The CDR3 sequence: CASKTGEIDTEAFF. For the CDR3, the DNA is TGTGCCAGTAAAACAGGGGAGATTGACACTGAAGCTTTCTTT.

V is TRBV29-1 and J is TRBJ2-1; 10 bases are a match to TRBD2. Germline V CDR1 and CDR2: SQVTM, ANQGSEA. With 7 bases clipped from V and 13 bases from J, the junction kept 13 bases outside the gene matches. The CDR3 has 13 amino acids. The CDR3 is CSALGPGLAHQFF. CDR3 nucleotides: TGCAGCGCCCTCGGGCCGGGACTAGCGCACCAGTTCTTC.

The chain is built from TRBV5-4 and TRBJ1-1; D gene uncertain. Deletions cut 1 base from V and 5 bases from J, with 12 bases between. This CDR3 spans 14 amino acids. Germline values: CDR1 SGHNT, CDR2 YYREEE (reference sequence). The CDR3 reads CASSLIQSRTEAFF. In DNA form, the CDR3 reads TGTGCCAGCAGCTTGATCCAGTCTAGGACTGAAGCTTTCTTT. Looking up the rest from reference TRBV5-4 and TRBJ1-1 gives the full variable domain: ETGVTQSPTHLIKTRGQQVTLRCSSQSGHNTVSWYQQALGQGPQFIFQYYREEENGRGNFPPRFSGLQFPNYSSELNVNALELDDSALYLCASSLIQSRTEAFFGQGTRLTVV.

Of note for this clone: This may come from a read error, since a much larger clone is one base off. The gene calls are TRBV25-1 and TRBJ2-7, with D possibly matching TRBD1 (6 bases). The CDR3 is 12 amino acids. Germline V CDR1 and CDR2: MGHDK, SYGVNS. Trimming shortened V by 4 bases and J by 2 bases, and 6 bases separated the two germline ends. This chain's CDR3 is CASSAGAYEQYF. The CDR3 nucleotides read TGTGCCAGCAGTGCAGGGGCCTACGAGCAGTACTTC.

V usage is TRBV6-6 and J usage is TRBJ1-5; D might be TRBD1 (6 bases). The CDR3 is made up of 14 amino acids. The germline V gene has CDR1 MNHNY and CDR2 SVGAGI (reference sequence). The V end lost 10 bases, the J end lost 2 bases, and 15 bases lay between the germline ends. The DNA of the CDR3 is TGTGCCACAGCGGGGGGCTTGGGCAATCAGCCCCAGCATTTT. This translates into CATAGGLGNQPQHF.

This chain connects TRBV5-5 to TRBJ2-1, with 7 bases identical to TRBD1. The CDR3 runs to 15 residues. J was trimmed by 2 bases and V by 5 bases; bases with no gene match: 7. CDR1 is SGHKS, CDR2 YYEKEE, per germline (reference sequence). DNA of the CDR3: TGTGCCAGCAGACTTACGACAGGGACCTACAATGAGCAGTTCTTC. Residues: CASRLTTGTYNEQFF.

The CDR3 protein is CASSLHRDYHYEQYV. Here the CDR3 DNA reads TGTGCCAGCAGCTTGCATCGGGACTATCACTACGAGCAGTACGTC. The rearrangement links TRBV7-2 to TRBJ2-7, with 7 bases aligning to TRBD2. The CDR3 contains 15 residues. Germline-derived CDR1 and CDR2 are SGHTA and FQGNSA. V lost 3 bases to trimming and J lost 3 bases; unmatched junction nucleotides: 8.

About this clone: A much larger clone sits a single nucleotide away, making a read error possible. The rearrangement links TRBV7-2 to TRBJ1-1; 9 bases are a match to TRBD1. Trimming removed 5 bases from V and 4 bases from J; junction bases left unmatched: 5. The CDR3 extends over 14 amino acids. Germline CDR1 is SGHTA and CDR2 is FQGNSA. CDR3 sequence: CASSPDRGGTEAFF. The DNA for the CDR3 is TGTGCCAGCAGCCCGGACAGGGGAGGCACTGAAGCTTTCTTT. Together with reference TRBV7-2 and TRBJ1-1, the CDR3 gives the full variable domain: GAGVSQSPSNKVTEKGKDVELRCDPISGHTALYWYRQSLGQGLEFLIYFQGNSAPDKSGLPSDRFSAERTGGSVSTLTIQRTQQEDSAVYLCASSPDRGGTEAFFGQGTRLTVV.

The chain has TRBV9 and TRBJ2-1; tentatively, D is TRBD2 (5 bases). The V and J ends lost 0 bases and 4 bases respectively, with 11 bases between them. CDR1 is SGDLS, CDR2 YYNGEE, per germline. The length of the CDR3 is 15 residues. CDR3 DNA: TGTGCCAGCAGCGTAGAAGGAGGCAGGTACAATGAGCAGTTCTTC. Its translation: CASSVEGGRYNEQFF.